This entry lists 21 T cell receptor beta chains sequenced from one sample in a study of T cell changes during pregnancy in multiple sclerosis. Sequenced by immunoSEQ multiplex PCR; TCRdb stores in-frame clones only, minus some. The sample lists just under 65,000 clones, 91% occurring once. The sample here was peripheral blood, taken after pregnancy. The receptors were gathered from a female donor in good health, enrolled as a control in a pregnancy study.

The chain links TRBV9 to TRBJ1-1, with 7 bases matching TRBD1. Trimming at V came to 2 bases and at J to 3 bases, leaving 1 base not matched to a gene. CDR1 is SGDLS and CDR2 is YYNGEE in the germline V gene. The CDR3 has 13 residues. The CDR3 loop reads CASSVDRDTEAFF. The CDR3 DNA reads as TGTGCCAGCAGCGTCGACAGGGACACTGAAGCTTTCTTT.

This chain joins TRBV9 and TRBJ1-3; D gene unclear. CDR1 is SGDLS, CDR2 YYNGEE, per germline. This CDR3 is built from 19 residues. The V and J ends lost 0 bases and 0 bases respectively, with 19 bases between them. The DNA for the CDR3 is TGTGCCAGCAGCGTAGACGAGCTCCCGAGAAGCACCTCTGGAAACACCATATATTTT. It yields the protein CASSVDELPRSTSGNTIYF.

V and J are TRBV27 and TRBJ2-7; possible D gene TRBD1, 6 bases. Trimming removed 5 bases from V and 0 bases from J, with 8 bases in between. CDR3 length: 13 residues. The germline V gene encodes CDR1 MNHEY and CDR2 SMNVEV (reference sequence). CDR3 nucleotide sequence: TGTGCCAGCAGTGTCAGGGGCTCCTACGAGCAGTACTTC. This encodes CASSVRGSYEQYF.

The genes are TRBV13 and TRBJ1-2; 9 nucleotides match TRBD1. Per germline, CDR1 PRHDT and CDR2 FYEKMQ (reference sequence). V lost 6 bases to trimming and J lost 7 bases; unmatched junction nucleotides: 9. The CDR3 runs 14 residues. The CDR3 loop reads CASRRTGTGSGYTF. CDR3 nucleotides: TGTGCCAGCAGGAGAACCGGGACAGGGTCTGGCTACACCTTC.

This chain links TRBV7-9 with TRBJ2-2, with a possible D match to TRBD1 (5 bases). The V gene lost 5 bases and the J gene lost 5 bases, with 21 bases spanning the gap. The CDR3 has 17 residues. The germline V gene encodes CDR1 SEHNR and CDR2 FQNEAQ (reference sequence). The CDR3 spells CASSPRAGQSVTGELFF. CDR3 DNA sequence: TGTGCCAGCAGCCCCCGGGCAGGGCAATCGGTTACCGGGGAGCTGTTTTTT.

The chain is built from TRBV10-1 and TRBJ1-6; 9 bases are a match to TRBD1. J lost 5 bases, V lost 8 bases, and 1 base had no gene match. CDR1 WNHNN and CDR2 SYGVQD come from the germline V gene (reference sequence). The CDR3 spans 13 residues. Here the CDR3 reads CASRDRDNSPLHF. The CDR3 DNA is TGCGCCAGCCGGGACAGGGATAATTCACCCCTCCACTTT.

V is TRBV6-5 and J is TRBJ2-7; 9 nucleotides match TRBD1. Germline-derived CDR1 and CDR2 are MNHEY and SVGAGI. The CDR3 loop spans 14 amino acids. Trimming removed 6 bases from V and 5 bases from J; junction bases left unmatched: 8. Here the CDR3 reads CASRVDRGSNEQYF. DNA for the CDR3: TGTGCCAGCAGAGTCGACAGGGGGAGCAACGAGCAGTACTTC.

This chain connects TRBV7-8 to TRBJ1-1; 7 positions agree with TRBD1. The CDR3 totals 14 residues. The J segment lost 10 bases and the V segment lost 5 bases, leaving 13 bases of the junction unmatched. Germline V lookup: CDR1 SGHVS, CDR2 FQNEAQ. DNA of the CDR3: TGTGCCAGCAGCCTAGTGGCACAGGGGAGCGGAGCTTTCTTT. It encodes CASSLVAQGSGAFF.

The J gene is TRBJ2-1, the V gene TRBV10-1; 7 bases match TRBD1. V was pared by 6 bases and J by 9 bases, with 8 bases of the junction left unmatched. Per germline, CDR1 WNHNN and CDR2 SYGVQD (reference sequence). This CDR3 has 13 amino acids. CDR3 sequence reads: CASRDRVGGEQFF. In DNA, the CDR3 is TGCGCCAGCAGAGACAGGGTTGGGGGTGAGCAGTTCTTC.

The J gene is TRBJ2-7, the V gene TRBV4-3, with D tentatively TRBD2 (6 bases). The CDR3 consists of 14 residues. Between the trimmed V and J ends, which lost 0 bases and 7 bases, there was a span of 13 bases. The germline V gene has CDR1 LGHNA and CDR2 YSLEER. CDR3: CASSQEGRRGEQYF. The CDR3 DNA reads TGCGCCAGCAGCCAAGAAGGGCGCCGGGGGGAGCAGTACTTC.

J is TRBJ2-1 and V is TRBV10-3; 9 nucleotides line up with TRBD2. The junction had 4 bases not matched to a gene; V was cut back by 5 bases and J by 5 bases. The CDR3 has 14 residues. Germline CDR1 ENHRY, CDR2 SYGVKD. This CDR3 reads CAISRTSDDNEQFF. Here the CDR3 DNA reads TGTGCCATCAGTAGGACTAGCGACGACAATGAGCAGTTCTTC.

The chain recombines TRBV29-1 with TRBJ1-2, with 7 bases that match TRBD1. The CDR3 sequence is 16 residues long. Germline trimming cut 1 base from V and 1 base from J; bases unmatched to any gene: 9. Germline V gene data show CDR1 as SQVTM and CDR2 as ANQGSEA. The DNA for the CDR3 is TGCAGCGTTGAAGGTAACCACAGGGGACATAACTATGGCTACACCTTC. This translates into CSVEGNHRGHNYGYTF.

J is TRBJ1-4 and V is TRBV30, with D maybe TRBD1 (6 bases). Germline-derived CDR1 and CDR2 are GTSNPN and SVGIG (reference sequence). This CDR3 comprises 14 residues. V gave up 0 bases and J gave up 7 bases, with 12 bases separating them. CDR3 amino acids: CAWSVNRVAEKLFF. CDR3 sequence (DNA): TGTGCCTGGAGTGTAAACAGGGTGGCTGAAAAACTGTTTTTT.

The J gene is TRBJ2-2, the V gene TRBV7-2; D remains unclear. The CDR3 loop spans 16 amino acids. The V gene's germline CDR1 is SGHTA and CDR2 FQGNSA. V lost 1 base to trimming and J lost 4 bases, with 13 bases between them. The CDR3 region is CASSLGLRRPTGELFF. The CDR3 nucleotides are TGTGCCAGCAGCTTAGGGTTGAGGCGGCCCACCGGGGAGCTGTTTTTT.

The chain couples TRBV7-2 to TRBJ1-1; TRBD1 matches at 9 bases. The CDR3 length is 16 residues. The ends lost 5 bases at V and 1 base at J; junction bases unmatched: 8. Germline V gives CDR1 SGHTA, CDR2 FQGNSA. The CDR3 loop reads CASSGPGTGPNTEAFF. CDR3 in DNA: TGTGCCAGCAGCGGTCCCGGGACAGGGCCGAACACTGAAGCTTTCTTT.

The genes are TRBV6-4 and TRBJ1-5; tentatively, D is TRBD1 (5 bases). V lost 3 bases and J lost 4, with 13 bases in between. This CDR3 spans 15 amino acids. CDR1 and CDR2 (germline): MRHNA, SNTAGT. The CDR3 here is CASSERTGGNQPQHF. The CDR3 DNA reads as TGTGCCAGCAGTGAACGGACGGGGGGGAATCAGCCCCAGCATTTT.

The chain employs TRBV7-2 and TRBJ1-3; D is ambiguous. The V end lost 1 base, the J end lost 3 bases, and 7 bases lay between the germline ends. The germline V gene has CDR1 SGHTA and CDR2 FQGNSA. This CDR3 spans 14 amino acids. This CDR3 reads CASSLDSVGNTIYF. In nucleotides, the CDR3 is TGTGCCAGCAGCTTAGATTCGGTTGGAAACACCATATATTTT.

CDR3 sequence: CASSLTEGTEAFF. CDR3 bases: TGTGCCAGCAGCCTCACCGAGGGCACTGAAGCTTTCTTT. The V gene is TRBV7-2, the J gene TRBJ1-1; no definite D call. The V end was cut by 5 bases, the J end by 4 bases, with 11 bases between. CDR3 length: 13 amino acids. Germline CDR1 is SGHTA and CDR2 is FQGNSA.

The chain uses TRBV29-1 and TRBJ1-1, with D possibly matching TRBD1 (6 bases). Germline CDR1 and CDR2: SQVTM and ANQGSEA. V was shortened by 7 bases and J by 1 base, with 13 bases between the two germline ends. CDR3 length: 13 residues. The CDR3 reads CSGGQFPNTEAFF. CDR3 nucleotides: TGCAGCGGGGGACAATTCCCGAACACTGAAGCTTTCTTT.

The chain couples TRBV18 to TRBJ1-1; perhaps TRBD1 as D (5 bases). Trimming shortened V by 6 bases and J by 5 bases, and 16 bases separated the two germline ends. The germline gives CDR1 KGHSH, CDR2 LQKENI. The CDR3 is 14 amino acids. The CDR3: CASSGEARGTEAFF. The CDR3 DNA reads TGTGCCAGCTCCGGTGAGGCTAGGGGTACTGAAGCTTTCTTT.

V is TRBV7-9 and J is TRBJ2-3; the match to TRBD2 covers 8 bases. V lost 1 base and J lost 5; bases outside the gene matches: 8. Germline CDR1 reads SEHNR; CDR2 reads FQNEAQ (reference sequence). This CDR3 comprises 16 residues. The CDR3, as DNA: TGTGCCAGCAGCTTAGGAGCGGGGGCCCCGGGAGATACGCAGTATTTT. The encoded protein is CASSLGAGAPGDTQYF.